This T cell receptor beta chain was recorded in a study of beta chain features in type 1 diabetes. The CDR3 is 15 amino acids. Germline V gene data show CDR1 as SEHNR and CDR2 as FQNEAQ (reference sequence). V dropped 5 bases and J dropped 5; count of bases not matched to a gene: 11. TCRB transcripts that were expressed got sequenced, as all of the isolated RNA had been reverse transcribed. The protocol was immunoSEQ multiplex PCR, while the TCRdb copy is restricted to in-frame clones and leaves out a portion. The data show under 400,000 clones, with over 9.5% seen just once and around 0.015% held by the top ten. As regards this clone: Its antigen is unknown.

Study-wide results and caveats: PCR might favor shorter templates, but any such skew would affect patients and controls equally.

What was sequenced was naive CD4+ T cells from blood. The TCR comes from a man in his late teens or twenties in good health. The V and J genes are TRBV7-9 and TRBJ1-1; 7 bases match TRBD1. CDR3 protein: CASSMRQGRETEAFF. CDR3 nucleotides: TGTGCCAGCAGCATGAGACAGGGTCGAGAGACTGAAGCTTTCTTT.